A selection of T cell receptor beta chains follows, all from one sample in a study of cytomegalovirus exposure and HLA in healthy donors. The data were produced by immunoSEQ multiplex PCR, yet TCRdb's version contains in-frame clones alone and is incomplete. The sample consists of around 150,000 clones, over 65% of them appearing once. Sequenced input: PBMCs. These TCRs come from a man aged 40-50 years in good health and CMV-seronegative. CDR3s include the opening cysteine and the closing phenylalanine or tryptophan. The order of the fields is V gene, clone size, D gene, J gene, CDR3 protein, CDR3 DNA. The D gene is left open where the match is weak. Clone size is shown for a subset of rows, as once, few, many or a class of expanded clone.

v_gene: TRBV5-1; abundance: .; d_gene: .; j_gene: TRBJ2-1; CDR3aa: CASSLSRGNEQFF; CDR3nt: TGCGCCAGCAGCTTGTCTAGGGGGAATGAGCAGTTCTTC
v_gene: TRBV9; abundance: few; d_gene: TRBD1; j_gene: TRBJ1-4; CDR3aa: CASSPRDSNEKLFF; CDR3nt: TGTGCCAGCAGCCCCCGGGACAGTAATGAAAAACTGTTTTTT
v_gene: TRBV5-1; abundance: .; d_gene: TRBD1; j_gene: TRBJ1-2; CDR3aa: CASSLQGEGYTF; CDR3nt: TGCGCCAGCAGCTTGCAGGGGGAAGGCTACACCTTC
v_gene: TRBV6-5; abundance: .; d_gene: .; j_gene: TRBJ1-2; CDR3aa: CASSYGGIGYGYTF; CDR3nt: TGTGCCAGCAGTTACGGGGGGATAGGCTATGGCTACACCTTC
v_gene: TRBV5-6; abundance: .; d_gene: .; j_gene: TRBJ1-4; CDR3aa: CASSPSTGLGLFF; CDR3nt: TGTGCCAGCAGCCCCTCAACAGGTTTAGGGCTGTTTTTT
v_gene: TRBV30; abundance: .; d_gene: .; j_gene: TRBJ1-2; CDR3aa: CAWTELGQGYGYTF; CDR3nt: TGTGCCTGGACCGAACTGGGCCAGGGCTATGGCTACACCTTC
v_gene: TRBV21-1; abundance: .; d_gene: .; j_gene: TRBJ1-1; CDR3aa: CASSLRDRGPLEAFF; CDR3nt: TGTGCCAGCAGCCTACGGGACAGGGGTCCCCTTGAAGCTTTCTTT
v_gene: TRBV7-3; abundance: once; d_gene: TRBD1; j_gene: TRBJ2-4; CDR3aa: CASSPTGSGIQYF; CDR3nt: TGTGCCAGCAGCCCGACAGGGTCCGGCATTCAGTACTTC
v_gene: TRBV7-2; abundance: .; d_gene: TRBD1; j_gene: TRBJ2-2; CDR3aa: CASSYRTGNTGELFF; CDR3nt: TGTGCCAGCAGCTACCGGACAGGGAACACCGGGGAGCTGTTTTTT
v_gene: TRBV7-2; abundance: .; d_gene: .; j_gene: TRBJ1-4; CDR3aa: CASSPQAGLNEKLFF; CDR3nt: TGTGCCAGCAGCCCCCAGGCGGGGTTGAATGAAAAACTGTTTTTT
v_gene: TRBV4-3; abundance: once; d_gene: TRBD1; j_gene: TRBJ2-5; CDR3aa: CASSQEVRGRGETQYF; CDR3nt: TGCGCCAGCAGCCAAGAAGTCAGGGGGCGCGGGGAGACCCAGTACTTC
v_gene: TRBV7-9; abundance: .; d_gene: TRBD1; j_gene: TRBJ2-5; CDR3aa: CASSSWTGETQYF; CDR3nt: TGTGCCAGCAGCTCCTGGACAGGGGAGACCCAGTACTTC
v_gene: TRBV30; abundance: .; d_gene: .; j_gene: TRBJ2-7; CDR3aa: CAWSVYLTYDSYEQYF; CDR3nt: TGTGCCTGGAGTGTATACCTGACATACGATTCCTACGAGCAGTACTTC
v_gene: TRBV19; abundance: .; d_gene: .; j_gene: TRBJ1-5; CDR3aa: CASTSYGQPQHF; CDR3nt: TGTGCCAGTACCTCTTACGGTCAGCCCCAGCATTTT
v_gene: TRBV18; abundance: .; d_gene: .; j_gene: TRBJ1-5; CDR3aa: CASPREPYNQPQHF; CDR3nt: TGTGCCAGCCCACGAGAGCCCTACAATCAGCCCCAGCATTTT
v_gene: TRBV4-1; abundance: .; d_gene: .; j_gene: TRBJ2-7; CDR3aa: CASSQEEAYEQYF; CDR3nt: TGCGCCAGCAGCCAAGAGGAGGCCTACGAGCAGTACTTC
v_gene: TRBV28; abundance: .; d_gene: .; j_gene: TRBJ1-2; CDR3aa: CASSNIDTYYGYTF; CDR3nt: TGTGCCAGCAGTAACATAGACACCTACTATGGCTACACCTTC
v_gene: TRBV4-1; abundance: .; d_gene: TRBD2; j_gene: TRBJ2-7; CDR3aa: CASSQVGPGTSGRAYEQYF; CDR3nt: TGCGCCAGCAGCCAAGTTGGTCCCGGGACTAGCGGGAGGGCCTACGAGCAGTACTTC
v_gene: TRBV7-2; abundance: .; d_gene: .; j_gene: TRBJ1-2; CDR3aa: CASSLASSGDYGYTF; CDR3nt: TGTGCCAGCAGCTTAGCCTCGTCAGGGGACTATGGCTACACCTTC
v_gene: TRBV19; abundance: .; d_gene: .; j_gene: TRBJ1-3; CDR3aa: CASSPNRDPLSGNTIYF; CDR3nt: TGTGCCAGTAGCCCGAACAGGGACCCACTCTCTGGAAACACCATATATTTT
v_gene: TRBV19; abundance: .; d_gene: TRBD2; j_gene: TRBJ2-1; CDR3aa: CASSIALAGGPEQFF; CDR3nt: TGTGCCAGTAGTATAGCGTTAGCGGGAGGGCCTGAGCAGTTCTTC
v_gene: TRBV21-1; abundance: .; d_gene: .; j_gene: TRBJ1-1; CDR3aa: CASSKVKDRVVNPSEAFF; CDR3nt: TGTGCCAGCAGCAAAGTAAAAGACAGGGTGGTAAATCCGAGTGAAGCTTTCTTT
v_gene: TRBV2; abundance: .; d_gene: TRBD2; j_gene: TRBJ2-7; CDR3aa: CASSFSGSSYEQYF; CDR3nt: TGTGCCAGCAGTTTTAGCGGGAGCTCCTACGAGCAGTACTTC
v_gene: TRBV11-2; abundance: .; d_gene: TRBD1; j_gene: TRBJ2-7; CDR3aa: CASSRDRGREQYF; CDR3nt: TGTGCCAGCAGTCGGGACAGGGGTCGCGAGCAGTACTTC
v_gene: TRBV7-9; abundance: once; d_gene: TRBD1; j_gene: TRBJ2-7; CDR3aa: CASSLASGTDTYEQYF; CDR3nt: TGTGCCAGCAGCTTAGCCAGTGGGACAGACACCTACGAGCAGTACTTC
v_gene: TRBV2; abundance: .; d_gene: TRBD1; j_gene: TRBJ1-3; CDR3aa: CASSDFRDRAGNTIYF; CDR3nt: TGTGCCAGCAGTGATTTCCGGGACAGGGCTGGAAACACCATATATTTT
v_gene: TRBV28; abundance: .; d_gene: .; j_gene: TRBJ2-1; CDR3aa: CASTLGLTLNEQFF; CDR3nt: TGTGCCAGCACCTTGGGACTGACGTTAAATGAGCAGTTCTTC
v_gene: TRBV4-3; abundance: .; d_gene: TRBD2; j_gene: TRBJ2-1; CDR3aa: CASSQRLAGSYNEQFF; CDR3nt: TGCGCCAGCAGCCAAAGACTAGCGGGCTCCTACAATGAGCAGTTCTTC
v_gene: TRBV25-1; abundance: .; d_gene: .; j_gene: TRBJ1-5; CDR3aa: CASSEGWEVGNQPQHF; CDR3nt: TGTGCCAGCAGTGAGGGCTGGGAGGTTGGCAATCAGCCCCAGCATTTT
v_gene: TRBV9; abundance: .; d_gene: TRBD1; j_gene: TRBJ2-7; CDR3aa: CASSVGDREISGQYF; CDR3nt: TGTGCCAGCAGCGTAGGGGACAGGGAAATTTCCGGGCAGTACTTC
v_gene: TRBV27; abundance: .; d_gene: .; j_gene: TRBJ1-4; CDR3aa: CASSPRQVGVTNEKLFF; CDR3nt: TGTGCCAGCAGTCCTCGACAGGTTGGAGTTACTAATGAAAAACTGTTTTTT
v_gene: TRBV7-9; abundance: .; d_gene: .; j_gene: TRBJ2-1; CDR3aa: CASSLGRVGINEQFF; CDR3nt: TGTGCCAGCAGCTTAGGCAGGGTAGGGATCAATGAGCAGTTCTTC
v_gene: TRBV6-5; abundance: .; d_gene: .; j_gene: TRBJ2-7; CDR3aa: CASSYGLTYEQYF; CDR3nt: TGTGCCAGCAGTTACGGACTAACCTACGAGCAGTACTTC
v_gene: TRBV7-8; abundance: .; d_gene: TRBD1; j_gene: TRBJ1-1; CDR3aa: CASSLADRGMGTEAFF; CDR3nt: TGTGCCAGCAGCTTAGCGGACAGGGGGATGGGCACTGAAGCTTTCTTT
v_gene: TRBV4-3; abundance: .; d_gene: TRBD1; j_gene: TRBJ1-1; CDR3aa: CASSRYDRATEAFF; CDR3nt: TGCGCCAGCAGCCGCTACGACAGGGCTACTGAAGCTTTCTTT
v_gene: TRBV11-3; abundance: .; d_gene: TRBD2; j_gene: TRBJ2-5; CDR3aa: CASSFGGSETQYF; CDR3nt: TGTGCCAGCAGCTTTGGCGGGAGTGAGACCCAGTACTTC
v_gene: TRBV10-2; abundance: .; d_gene: TRBD2; j_gene: TRBJ2-1; CDR3aa: CASSDQTSGAYNEQFF; CDR3nt: TGCGCCAGCAGTGACCAGACTAGCGGGGCGTACAATGAGCAGTTCTTC
v_gene: TRBV28; abundance: .; d_gene: .; j_gene: TRBJ2-7; CDR3aa: CASTLLRDSYEQYF; CDR3nt: TGTGCCAGCACCTTGCTCCGGGACTCCTACGAGCAGTACTTC
v_gene: TRBV29-1; abundance: .; d_gene: .; j_gene: TRBJ2-1; CDR3aa: CSVEVVHDEQFF; CDR3nt: TGCAGCGTTGAAGTAGTGCACGATGAGCAGTTCTTC
v_gene: TRBV4-3; abundance: .; d_gene: .; j_gene: TRBJ1-3; CDR3aa: CASSQGRYSGNTIYF; CDR3nt: TGCGCCAGCAGCCAAGGGCGGTACTCTGGAAACACCATATATTTT
v_gene: TRBV4-3; abundance: .; d_gene: TRBD1; j_gene: TRBJ2-7; CDR3aa: CASSQGHRTGVGEQYF; CDR3nt: TGCGCCAGCAGCCAAGGACACCGGACAGGGGTGGGAGAGCAGTACTTC
v_gene: TRBV15; abundance: .; d_gene: TRBD2; j_gene: TRBJ2-5; CDR3aa: CATSPREGGETQYF; CDR3nt: TGTGCCACCAGCCCCCGGGAGGGGGGAGAGACCCAGTACTTC
v_gene: TRBV2; abundance: .; d_gene: .; j_gene: TRBJ1-1; CDR3aa: CARQEQNTEAFF; CDR3nt: TGTGCCAGACAGGAGCAAAACACTGAAGCTTTCTTT
v_gene: TRBV6-5; abundance: .; d_gene: .; j_gene: TRBJ1-1; CDR3aa: CASSYSISGINTEAFF; CDR3nt: TGTGCCAGCAGTTACTCGATTTCAGGGATCAACACTGAAGCTTTCTTT
v_gene: TRBV6-5; abundance: .; d_gene: TRBD1; j_gene: TRBJ2-7; CDR3aa: CASSYSWTGVYEQYF; CDR3nt: TGTGCCAGCAGTTACTCGTGGACAGGGGTCTACGAGCAGTACTTC
v_gene: TRBV19; abundance: .; d_gene: TRBD1; j_gene: TRBJ2-3; CDR3aa: CASSKDRVSDTQYF; CDR3nt: TGTGCCAGTAGTAAAGACAGGGTTTCAGATACGCAGTATTTT
v_gene: TRBV6-1; abundance: .; d_gene: TRBD1; j_gene: TRBJ1-2; CDR3aa: CASSEVVGGDNGYTF; CDR3nt: TGTGCCAGCAGTGAGGTGGTAGGGGGCGATAATGGCTACACCTTC
v_gene: TRBV4-1; abundance: .; d_gene: TRBD1; j_gene: TRBJ2-5; CDR3aa: CASSPGGPEETQYF; CDR3nt: TGCGCCAGCAGCCCAGGGGGACCCGAGGAGACCCAGTACTTC
v_gene: TRBV19; abundance: .; d_gene: .; j_gene: TRBJ1-5; CDR3aa: CASSTGTVYSNQPQHF; CDR3nt: TGTGCCAGTAGTACCGGGACTGTATATAGCAATCAGCCCCAGCATTTT
v_gene: TRBV19; abundance: .; d_gene: .; j_gene: TRBJ1-5; CDR3aa: CASTIRVSVQPQHF; CDR3nt: TGTGCCAGTACCATCAGGGTTTCAGTTCAGCCCCAGCATTTT
v_gene: TRBV6-6; abundance: .; d_gene: TRBD2; j_gene: TRBJ2-7; CDR3aa: CASSYSMGGSSYEQYF; CDR3nt: TGTGCCAGCAGTTACTCGATGGGGGGGAGCTCCTACGAGCAGTACTTC
v_gene: TRBV7-6; abundance: .; d_gene: TRBD2; j_gene: TRBJ2-3; CDR3aa: CASSRRLAGSTDTQYF; CDR3nt: TGTGCCAGCAGCAGAAGACTAGCGGGGTCCACAGATACGCAGTATTTT
v_gene: TRBV27; abundance: .; d_gene: TRBD2; j_gene: TRBJ2-3; CDR3aa: CASSWDGAGGGTDTQYF; CDR3nt: TGTGCCAGCAGTTGGGACGGGGCGGGAGGGGGCACAGATACGCAGTATTTT
v_gene: TRBV5-6; abundance: .; d_gene: TRBD1; j_gene: TRBJ1-5; CDR3aa: CASSFGQAINQPQHF; CDR3nt: TGTGCCAGCAGCTTTGGACAGGCGATCAATCAGCCCCAGCATTTT
v_gene: TRBV5-5; abundance: .; d_gene: .; j_gene: TRBJ2-2; CDR3aa: CASRTIRGQNTGELFF; CDR3nt: TGTGCCAGCAGAACGATCAGGGGCCAGAACACCGGGGAGCTGTTTTTT
v_gene: TRBV6-5; abundance: .; d_gene: TRBD2; j_gene: TRBJ2-1; CDR3aa: CASSNRGGLGNEQFF; CDR3nt: TGTGCCAGCAGTAATCGGGGGGGCCTGGGGAATGAGCAGTTCTTC
v_gene: TRBV27; abundance: once; d_gene: TRBD2; j_gene: TRBJ2-7; CDR3aa: CASSFSGVYEQYF; CDR3nt: TGTGCCAGCAGTTTTAGCGGGGTCTACGAGCAGTACTTC
v_gene: TRBV7-9; abundance: .; d_gene: TRBD1; j_gene: TRBJ2-1; CDR3aa: CASSTEDRVSYNEQFF; CDR3nt: TGTGCCAGCAGCACCGAGGACAGGGTCTCCTACAATGAGCAGTTCTTC
v_gene: TRBV5-4; abundance: .; d_gene: .; j_gene: TRBJ1-4; CDR3aa: CASSLGGRGDEKLFF; CDR3nt: TGTGCCAGCAGCTTGGGCGGTAGGGGTGATGAAAAACTGTTTTTT